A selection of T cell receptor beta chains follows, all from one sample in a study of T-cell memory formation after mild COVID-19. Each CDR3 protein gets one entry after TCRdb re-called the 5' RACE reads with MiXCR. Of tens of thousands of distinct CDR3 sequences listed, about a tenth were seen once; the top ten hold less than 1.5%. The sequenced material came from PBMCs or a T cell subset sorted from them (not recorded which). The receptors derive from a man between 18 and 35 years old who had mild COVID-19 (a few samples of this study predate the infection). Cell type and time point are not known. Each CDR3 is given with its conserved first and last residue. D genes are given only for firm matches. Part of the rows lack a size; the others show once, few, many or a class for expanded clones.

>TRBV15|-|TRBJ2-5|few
TGTGCCACCAGCAGCCGACAGCCGCAAGAGACCCAGTACTTC
CATSSRQPQETQYF
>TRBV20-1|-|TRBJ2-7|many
TGCAGTGCCCGGAGCGGCTCCTACGAGCAGTACTTC
CSARSGSYEQYF
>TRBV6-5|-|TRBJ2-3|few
TGTGCCAGCAGTCACGGGGGGCCATATACGCAGTATTTT
CASSHGGPYTQYF
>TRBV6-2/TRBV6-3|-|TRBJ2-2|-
TGTGCCAGCAGTTCTCGGGCAGAAAGCGCGAACACCGGGGAGCTGTTTTTT
CASSSRAESANTGELFF
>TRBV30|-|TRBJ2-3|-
TGTGCCTGGGGACGAAGGGATACGCAGTATTTT
CAWGRRDTQYF
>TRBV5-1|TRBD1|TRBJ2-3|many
TGCGCCAGCAGCCCCGGACAGGGGACAGATACGCAGTATTTT
CASSPGQGTDTQYF
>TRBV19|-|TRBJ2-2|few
TGTGCCAGTAGCGGACTGTTCACCGGGGAGCTGTTTTTT
CASSGLFTGELFF
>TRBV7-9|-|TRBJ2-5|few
TGTGCCAGCAGCTTCCGTGGGCTCGAAGAGACCCAGTACTTC
CASSFRGLEETQYF
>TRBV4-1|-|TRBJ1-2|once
TGCGCCAGCAGCCAAGTTACTCGGGGTACGAGTGGCTACACCTTC
CASSQVTRGTSGYTF
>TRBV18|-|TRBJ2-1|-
TGTGCCAGCTCACCTTCTAGTGGAGGAACCTACAATGAGCAGTTCTTC
CASSPSSGGTYNEQFF
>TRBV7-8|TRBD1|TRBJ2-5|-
TGTGCCAGCAGCACAGACAGGGCCCGGGGCCTAGAGACCCAGTACTTC
CASSTDRARGLETQYF
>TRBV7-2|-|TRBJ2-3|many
TGTGCCAGCAGCTTAGCGTTACCAGATACGCAGTATTTT
CASSLALPDTQYF
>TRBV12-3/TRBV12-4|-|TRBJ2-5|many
TGTGCCAGCAGTTTTTTACAGGGCAGACAGACCCAGTACTTC
CASSFLQGRQTQYF
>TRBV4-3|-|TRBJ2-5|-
TGCGCCAGCAGCCAAGGGACGGTGTCGGGGGAGACCCAGTACTTC
CASSQGTVSGETQYF
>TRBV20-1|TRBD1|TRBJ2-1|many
TGCAGTGCTAGTGGGACAGGGGGCACTGAGCAGTTCTTC
CSASGTGGTEQFF
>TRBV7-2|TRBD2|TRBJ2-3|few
TGTGCCAGCAGCTTAGCGGAATACGTGCTAGCGGGGGGGCCCGCAGATACGCAGTATTTT
CASSLAEYVLAGGPADTQYF
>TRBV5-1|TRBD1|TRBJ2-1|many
TGCGCCAGCAGCTTGGGGAGGACAGGGGAAAGTTTGGGACATGAGCAGTTCTTC
CASSLGRTGESLGHEQFF
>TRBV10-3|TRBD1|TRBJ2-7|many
TGTGCCATCAGTGGGACAGGGGGATTCGAGCAGTACTTC
CAISGTGGFEQYF
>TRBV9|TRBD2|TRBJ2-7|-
TGTGCCAGCAGCCCCGGGACTAGAGGCAACTACGAGCAGTACTTC
CASSPGTRGNYEQYF
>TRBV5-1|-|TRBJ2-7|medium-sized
TGCGCCAGCAGCCGGGGCGAGAACGAGCAGTACTTC
CASSRGENEQYF
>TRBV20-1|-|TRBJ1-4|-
TGCAGTGCCGCGGGATCAGATAATGAAAAACTGTTTTTT
CSAAGSDNEKLFF
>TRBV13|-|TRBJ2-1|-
TGTGCCAGCAGCTTAGAAGCCGAGCGGGTCAATGAGCAGTTCTTC
CASSLEAERVNEQFF
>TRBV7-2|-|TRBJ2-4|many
TGTGCCAGCAGCTTAAATGCGGAAAACATTCAGTACTTC
CASSLNAENIQYF
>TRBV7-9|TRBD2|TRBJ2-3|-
TGTGCCAGCAGCTTTAGCGGGGCGGGGGATACGCAGTATTTT
CASSFSGAGDTQYF
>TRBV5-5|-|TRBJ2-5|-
TGTGCCAGCAGCCTGCCGCCGGGAGAGACCCAGTACTTC
CASSLPPGETQYF
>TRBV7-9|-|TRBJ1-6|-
TGTGCCAGCAGCTCCCTCCCCGGGAATTCACCCCTCCACTTT
CASSSLPGNSPLHF
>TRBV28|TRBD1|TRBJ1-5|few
TGTGCCAGCAGTTCACCCGGGACAGGGGTCAGGGATCAGCCCCAGCATTTT
CASSSPGTGVRDQPQHF
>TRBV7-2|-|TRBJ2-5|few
TGTGCCAGCAGCTGGCAGGGTTTAGGAGAGACCCAGTACTTC
CASSWQGLGETQYF
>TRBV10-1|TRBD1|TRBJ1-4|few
TGCGCCAGCAGTGAATCAACAGGGGCTAATGAAAAACTGTTTTTT
CASSESTGANEKLFF